These 4 T cell receptor beta chains came from one sample sequenced in a study of type 1 and type 2 diabetes patients. The PCR template was genomic DNA. Multiplex PCR with 30 forward and 13 reverse primers amplified the TCR beta CDR3. TCRdb reprocessed the multiplex PCR reads with MiXCR, giving one entry per CDR3 protein. The data contain some 250,000 distinct CDR3 sequences, over 45% of them singletons. Sequences were obtained from peripheral blood mononuclear cells (PBMCs). The receptors shown here come from a man aged 18 to 30 with type 2 diabetes.

In this sample, this clonotype turned up a few times. The rearrangement links TRBV6-1 to TRBJ2-2; weak D call: TRBD1 (5 bases). This CDR3 contains 13 residues. V lost 8 bases and J 2 bases, leaving 9 bases between the germline ends. The germline CDR1 and CDR2 sequences are MNHNS and SASEGT. The CDR3 here is CASRTPNTGELFF. The CDR3 region has the DNA TGTGCCAGCCGGACACCTAACACCGGGGAGCTGTTTTTT.

The V and J genes are TRBV7-2 and TRBJ2-2; TRBD2 aligns across 7 bases. The V gene end was trimmed by 7 bases and the J gene end by 3 bases; junction bases not matched to a gene: 8. Germline CDR1 and CDR2: SGHTA and FQGNSA. CDR3 size: 15 residues. The CDR3 spells CASNPTGGDTGELFF. In DNA, the CDR3 is TGTGCCAGCAACCCCACGGGAGGTGACACCGGGGAGCTGTTTTTT.

This clonotype was found a few times. This rearrangement joins TRBV19 to TRBJ2-7, with TRBD1 matching 9 bases. Trimming removed 5 bases from V and 4 bases from J; junction bases left unmatched: 12. Germline-derived CDR1 and CDR2 are LNHDA and SQIVND (reference sequence). CDR3 length equals 16 residues. CDR3: CASSPISGQGGYEQYF. The CDR3 bases are TGTGCCAGTAGTCCCATTTCGGGACAGGGAGGATACGAGCAGTACTTC. Drawing the rest from reference TRBV19 and TRBJ2-7, the complete variable domain is DGGITQSPKYLFRKEGQNVTLSCEQNLNHDAMYWYRQDPGQGLRLIYYSQIVNDFQKGDIAEGYSVSREKKESFPLTVTSAQKNPTAFYLCASSPISGQGGYEQYFGPGTRLTVT.

The chain links TRBV2 to TRBJ1-1, with D maybe TRBD1 (5 bases). Germline CDR1 and CDR2: SNHLY and FYNNEI. V dropped 7 bases and J dropped 3 bases, with 18 bases sitting between them. The CDR3 is 15 amino acids. The DNA for the CDR3 is TGTGCCAGCAAAAGACGAGGGGCGCCCGACACTGAAGCTTTCTTT. As protein: CASKRRGAPDTEAFF.